The 8 T cell receptor beta chains reported below all come from one sample, sequenced in a study of T cells in Graves' hyperthyroidism and ophthalmopathy. Amplified TCR beta CDR3 regions derived from RNA transcripts. HTBI primers were used for first-round RT-PCR of the TCR CDR3. Using its own MiXCR run on the multiplex PCR reads, TCRdb lists one record per CDR3 protein. The repertoire holds about 270,000 distinct CDR3 sequences, with almost 25% as singletons. The sample taken for sequencing was blood. These receptors were collected from a woman aged 35 to 49 with Graves' ophthalmopathy.

This clonotype was found a few times. This chain links TRBV28 with TRBJ2-3; 10 bases are a match to TRBD2. The germline V gene encodes CDR1 MDHEN and CDR2 SYDVKM. The length of the CDR3 is 15 residues. V shed 1 base, J shed 5 bases, and the junction held 3 bases outside the gene matches. CDR3 region: CASSLLAGGIDTQYF. The CDR3 DNA reads as TGTGCCAGCAGTTTATTAGCGGGAGGTATAGATACGCAGTATTTT.

This clonotype was seen ten or more times. V and J are TRBV6-5 and TRBJ2-1; 12 bases are a match to TRBD2. From germline, CDR1 is MNHEY and CDR2 SVGAGI. The CDR3 is 13 residues long. After removal of 10 bases from V and 10 bases from J, the junction contained 8 bases not matched to a gene. CDR3 bases: TGTGCCACGGGACTAGCGGGCCCCCGGGAGCAGTTCTTC. Protein product: CATGLAGPREQFF.

V gene TRBV19 combines with J gene TRBJ1-1; 8 positions agree with TRBD1. The CDR3 runs to 13 residues. Losses at the gene ends were 4 bases for V and 3 bases for J; bases not matched to a gene: 1. The germline V gene has CDR1 LNHDA and CDR2 SQIVND (reference sequence). CDR3 nucleotides: TGTGCCAGTAGTACGGACAGGGACACTGAAGCTTTCTTT. Translated, it gives CASSTDRDTEAFF.

This clonotype was picked up many times. The CDR3 sequence: CASSYGTGKYEQYF. The CDR3 nucleotides are TGTGCCAGCAGTTACGGGACAGGGAAGTACGAGCAGTACTTC. This chain links TRBV6-5 with TRBJ2-7, with 9 bases identical to TRBD1. Trimming at V came to 2 bases and at J to 4 bases, leaving 3 bases not matched to a gene. This CDR3 comprises 14 residues. Germline CDR1 and CDR2: MNHEY and SVGAGI.

This clonotype came up many times. The J gene is TRBJ2-7, the V gene TRBV12-3 or TRBV12-4; D not certain. This CDR3 region has 16 residues. Trimming pared 4 bases from V and 5 bases from J, leaving 21 bases between. The CDR3 DNA is TGTGCCAGCAGTTCCGCCGCTAAACCGACTGGAGACGAGCAGTACTTC. Its protein product is CASSSAAKPTGDEQYF.

This clonotype was detected ten times or more. CDR3 amino acids: CASTLAGPYEQYF. For the CDR3, the DNA is TGTGCCAGCACCCTGGCGGGGCCCTACGAGCAGTACTTC. The chain carries TRBV12-3 or TRBV12-4 and TRBJ2-7; a possible D gene is TRBD2 (6 bases). Trimming took off 7 bases at V and 2 bases at J, with 12 bases between the two ends. The CDR3 is 13 amino acids.

The sample holds many counts of this clonotype. V usage is TRBV2 and J usage is TRBJ2-7; possible D gene TRBD1, 5 bases. Germline V gene data show CDR1 as SNHLY and CDR2 as FYNNEI. The CDR3 consists of 12 residues. V dropped 10 bases and J dropped 0 bases, with 10 bases sitting between them. CDR3 residues: CATQTGSYEQYF. The CDR3 DNA follows: TGTGCCACCCAAACAGGCTCCTACGAGCAGTACTTC.

The CDR3 DNA follows: TGCAGTGCTAGAGTTCGACAGGGGCGAAACACCGGGGAGCTGTTTTTT. Translating gives CSARVRQGRNTGELFF. The chain uses TRBV20-1 and TRBJ2-2; TRBD1 matches at 8 bases. The CDR3 is 16 amino acids. With V trimmed by 1 base and J by 2 bases, 6 bases remained unmatched. The germline V gene encodes CDR1 DFQATT and CDR2 SNEGSKA (reference sequence).